This T cell receptor beta chain was sequenced during a study of T cell clusters in autoimmune cytopenias. TRB rearrangements were amplified by touch-down multiplex PCR with mixed TRB-A/B primers. TCRdb processed the multiplex PCR reads again and assigns one entry to each CDR3 protein, with no DNA. The sample is made up of some 350 distinct CDR3 sequences, and the top ten hold around two fifths of it. The CDR3 totals 15 residues. Germline CDR1 reads SGHTA; CDR2 reads FQGNSA. The study, taken as a whole, reports: TRB repertoire shifts in secondary cytopenia and chronic lymphocytic leukemia mostly reflected lymphoma, not autoimmunity.

Approximately 36,000 genome equivalents of blood DNA were amplified for TRB. This clonotype counts as medium-sized by frequency. Its specificity is unknown. This same sample was also taken into another study, of T cell repertoires in aging, cancer and after chemotherapy. This second report adds: In cancer patients, declining TCR diversity with age involved lost richness and lost evenness. Median generation probability rose over the chemotherapy interval in each cancer cohort, suggesting rebound thymic output.

The sequencing sample was made of peripheral blood. The chain uses TRBV7-2 and TRBJ1-1; TCRdb gives TRBD1 as the D gene, but with no DNA this cannot be confirmed. This receptor was identified in a human donor in good health. CDR3 sequence reads: CASSLVVRVGTEAFF.